This TCR beta chain was sequenced for a study of identical twins. The CDR3 totals 15 residues. Germline assignment: CDR1 SGHVS and CDR2 FNYEAQ. V was pared by 2 bases and J by 8 bases, with 8 bases of the junction left unmatched. From the 5' RACE reads, TCRdb called clonotypes with MiXCR, one entry per CDR3 protein. Among some 270,000 distinct CDR3 sequences, 6.5% to 9.5% were seen once, and the ten largest hold roughly 3.1%. This clonotype was counted between two and nine times. The same sample was also used in a study of yellow fever vaccine responses in identical twins.

This TCR came from a woman younger than 35 in good health. The chain has TRBV7-6 and TRBJ2-1; the match to TRBD1 covers 8 bases. The sequencing input was CD8+ T cells sorted from blood. The CDR3 protein is CASSLIRGPVDEQFF. The CDR3 bases are TGTGCCAGCAGCTTAATCAGGGGGCCGGTAGATGAGCAGTTCTTC.